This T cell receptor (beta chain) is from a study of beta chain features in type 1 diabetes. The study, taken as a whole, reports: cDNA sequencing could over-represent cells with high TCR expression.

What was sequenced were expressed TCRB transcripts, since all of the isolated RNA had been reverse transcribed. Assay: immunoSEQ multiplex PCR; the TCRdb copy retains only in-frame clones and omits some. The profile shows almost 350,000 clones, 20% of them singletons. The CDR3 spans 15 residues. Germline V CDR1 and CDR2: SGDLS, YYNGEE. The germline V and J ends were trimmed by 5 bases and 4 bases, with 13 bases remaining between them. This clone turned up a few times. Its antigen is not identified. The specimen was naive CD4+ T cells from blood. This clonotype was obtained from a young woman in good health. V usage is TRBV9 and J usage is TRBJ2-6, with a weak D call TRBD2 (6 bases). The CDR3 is CASRGGVDGANVLTF. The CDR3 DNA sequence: TGTGCCAGCAGGGGCGGGGTAGACGGGGCCAACGTCCTGACTTTC.